The rows below give T cell receptor beta chains drawn from one sample of a study of cytomegalovirus exposure and HLA in healthy donors. TCRdb's copy holds only in-frame clones and misses some; the assay was immunoSEQ multiplex PCR. The sample yields about 140,000 clones, approximately 80% seen once. Sequenced: PBMCs. The source of these receptors is a man aged 30-40 years in good health and CMV-seropositive. Both conserved end residues are part of each CDR3. D genes are given only for firm matches.

TRBV28	TRBD1	TRBJ1-5	CASSEADRVDQPQHF
TRBV6-1	NA	TRBJ1-1	CASSEKRERVDTEAFF
TRBV6-5	NA	TRBJ1-4	CATQRLSATNEKLFF
TRBV11-2	TRBD1	TRBJ1-2	CASSLDPGDSGVGYTF
TRBV5-6	TRBD2	TRBJ2-7	CASSRGASGDTYEQYF
TRBV28	TRBD2	TRBJ2-5	CASSLGPSGGQETQYF
TRBV5-1	TRBD1	TRBJ1-6	CASRAGTGRRNSPLHF
TRBV7-3	NA	TRBJ2-3	CASSFRGAQDGTQYF
TRBV28	TRBD1	TRBJ1-1	CASSFGQARGRRRF
TRBV7-9	TRBD1	TRBJ1-4	CASSIRQGGEKLFF
TRBV7-2	TRBD2	TRBJ2-2	CASSFLAVGELFF
TRBV10-3	NA	TRBJ1-1	CAISGGGDGNTEAFF
TRBV13	TRBD1	TRBJ1-6	CASSRQTGDGNSPLHF
TRBV7-2	NA	TRBJ2-1	CASSLEGGRDNEQFF